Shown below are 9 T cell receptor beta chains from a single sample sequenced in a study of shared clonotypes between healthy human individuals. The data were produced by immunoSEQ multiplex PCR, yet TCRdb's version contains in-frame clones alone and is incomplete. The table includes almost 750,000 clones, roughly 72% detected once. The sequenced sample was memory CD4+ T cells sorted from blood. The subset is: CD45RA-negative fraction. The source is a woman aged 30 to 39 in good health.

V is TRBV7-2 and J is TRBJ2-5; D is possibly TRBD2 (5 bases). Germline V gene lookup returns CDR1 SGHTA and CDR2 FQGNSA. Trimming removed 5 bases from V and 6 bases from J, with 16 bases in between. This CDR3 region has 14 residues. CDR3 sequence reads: CASSPAYSVKTQYF. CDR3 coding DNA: TGTGCCAGCAGCCCCGCCTATAGCGTAAAGACCCAGTACTTC.

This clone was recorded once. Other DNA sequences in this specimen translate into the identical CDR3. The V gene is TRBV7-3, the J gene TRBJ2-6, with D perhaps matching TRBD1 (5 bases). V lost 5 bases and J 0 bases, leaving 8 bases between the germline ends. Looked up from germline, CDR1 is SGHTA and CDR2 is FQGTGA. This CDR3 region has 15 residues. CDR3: CASSPTGSGANVLTF. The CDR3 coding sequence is TGTGCCAGCAGCCCAACAGGCTCTGGGGCCAACGTCCTGACTTTC.

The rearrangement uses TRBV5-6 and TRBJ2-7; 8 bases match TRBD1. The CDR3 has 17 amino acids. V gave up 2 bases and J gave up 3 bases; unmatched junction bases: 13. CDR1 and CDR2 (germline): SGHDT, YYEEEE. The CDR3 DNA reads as TGTGCCAGCAGCTTTCGACAGGGGCTTTGGATGATCTACGAGCAGTACTTC. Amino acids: CASSFRQGLWMIYEQYF.

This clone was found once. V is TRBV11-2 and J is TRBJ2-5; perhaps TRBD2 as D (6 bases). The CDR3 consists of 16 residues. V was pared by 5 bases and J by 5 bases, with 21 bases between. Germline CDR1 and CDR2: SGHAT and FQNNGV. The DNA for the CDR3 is TGTGCCAGCAGCCCAACCGGGATTCAAGGGAGGGAGACCCAGTACTTC. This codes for CASSPTGIQGRETQYF.

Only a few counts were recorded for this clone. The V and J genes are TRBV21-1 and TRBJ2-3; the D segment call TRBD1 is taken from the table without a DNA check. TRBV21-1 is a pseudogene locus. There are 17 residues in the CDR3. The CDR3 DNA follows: TGTGCCAGGGTAGAGCCTTGGACAGGGGAGAGCACAGATACGCAGTATTTT. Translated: CARVEPWTGESTDTQYF.

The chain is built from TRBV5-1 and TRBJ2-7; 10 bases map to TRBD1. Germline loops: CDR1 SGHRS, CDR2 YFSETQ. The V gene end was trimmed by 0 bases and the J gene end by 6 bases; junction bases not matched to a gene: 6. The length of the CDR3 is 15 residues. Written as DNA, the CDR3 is TGCGCCAGCAGCTTGGGGACAGGGGGGACCCCCGAGCAGTACTTC. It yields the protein CASSLGTGGTPEQYF.

DNA for the CDR3: TGTGCCAGCAGCTCCGGGACTAGCCGCGGGGAGCAGTACTTC. Residues: CASSSGTSRGEQYF. The chain combines TRBV5-4 with TRBJ2-7; TRBD2 aligns across 9 bases. Germline V gene data show CDR1 as SGHNT and CDR2 as YYREEE (reference sequence). The CDR3 covers 14 residues. The V segment lost 3 bases and the J segment 7 bases; nucleotides outside the gene matches: 8.

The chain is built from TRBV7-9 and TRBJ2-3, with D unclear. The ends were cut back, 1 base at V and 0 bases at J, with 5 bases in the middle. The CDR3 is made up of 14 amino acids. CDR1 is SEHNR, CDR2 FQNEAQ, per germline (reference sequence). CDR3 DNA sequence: TGTGCCAGCAGCTTAGGTGTAAGCACAGATACGCAGTATTTT. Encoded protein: CASSLGVSTDTQYF.

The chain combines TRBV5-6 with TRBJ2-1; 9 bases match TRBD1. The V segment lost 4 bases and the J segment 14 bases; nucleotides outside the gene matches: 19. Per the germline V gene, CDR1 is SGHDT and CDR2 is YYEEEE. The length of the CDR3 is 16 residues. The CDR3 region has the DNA TGTGCCAGCAGCCCAGTCCCGGGACAGGGAAGAAAATCCGAGTTCTTC. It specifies CASSPVPGQGRKSEFF.